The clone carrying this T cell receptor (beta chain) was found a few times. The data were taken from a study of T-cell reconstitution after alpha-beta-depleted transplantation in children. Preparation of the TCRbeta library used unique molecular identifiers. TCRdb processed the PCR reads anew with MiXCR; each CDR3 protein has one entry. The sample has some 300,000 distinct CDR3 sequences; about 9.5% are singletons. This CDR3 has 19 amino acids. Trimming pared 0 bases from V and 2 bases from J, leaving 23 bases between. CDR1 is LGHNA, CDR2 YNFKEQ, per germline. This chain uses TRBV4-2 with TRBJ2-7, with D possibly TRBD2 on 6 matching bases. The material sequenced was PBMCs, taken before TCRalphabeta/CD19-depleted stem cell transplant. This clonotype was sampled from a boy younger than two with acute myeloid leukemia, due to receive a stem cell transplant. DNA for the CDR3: TGTGCCAGCAGCCAAGATGGGGGTCGAGGAGGGAAAGCGGCCTACGAGCAGTACTTC. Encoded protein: CASSQDGGRGGKAAYEQYF.